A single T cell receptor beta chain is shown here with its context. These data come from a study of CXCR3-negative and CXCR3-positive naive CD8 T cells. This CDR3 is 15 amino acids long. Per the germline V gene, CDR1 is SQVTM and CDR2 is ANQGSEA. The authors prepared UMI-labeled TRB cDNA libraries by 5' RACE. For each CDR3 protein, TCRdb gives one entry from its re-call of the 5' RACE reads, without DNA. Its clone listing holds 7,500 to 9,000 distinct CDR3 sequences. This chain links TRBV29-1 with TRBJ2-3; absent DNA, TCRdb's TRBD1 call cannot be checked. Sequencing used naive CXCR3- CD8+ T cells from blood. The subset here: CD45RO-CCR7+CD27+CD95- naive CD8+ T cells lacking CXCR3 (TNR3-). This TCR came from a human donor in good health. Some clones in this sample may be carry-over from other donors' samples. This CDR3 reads CSETPGLGEVDTQYF.